The sequence of this T cell receptor (beta chain) was determined in a study of cytomegalovirus exposure and HLA in healthy donors (dated by TCRdb to about 2017). Regarding the research as a whole: An earlier analysis of approximately 590 of the donors reported about 250 Gb of sequence data and 100 million to 130 million unique TCR beta sequences from some 180 million T cells. Approximately 300 gigabases of sequencing data and tens of millions of unique TCR sequences were included in an early release covering several hundred HLA-typed donors. The genetic ancestry cluster associated with self-reported Caucasian donors included approximately 85% of the approximately 430 genotyped donors. The aim of the study was to test whether cataloging public T cell receptors could identify signatures of past pathogen exposure. Using immunosequencing, the study profiled T cell repertoires from 500 to 800 subjects and related those repertoires to cytomegalovirus serostatus. In addition to the first cohort of 500 to 850 subjects, a separate validation cohort of 130 or so different subjects was used. To predict cytomegalovirus infection status, the study brought together high-throughput TCR immunosequencing, statistical association of individual TCRs with disease status, and machine learning. To study patterns of TCR occurrence, a later analysis re-analyzed previously published TCR beta repertoires from 700 or so donors and added high-resolution HLA genotyping. In the later analysis, no new phenotypic data were used to find candidate immune exposures; instead, reliance was placed on TCR beta sequences and their occurrence across donors. To decide whether each TCR beta V gene segment behaved as functional or pseudogenic, an earlier analysis of 587 of the donors relied on high-throughput TCR beta sequencing. Donor age, sex, ethnicity and CMV serostatus were compiled together with the repertoire data. In a later genetic analysis, genome-wide SNP genotypes for about three fifths of the roughly 670 donors were used, and that subset was treated as a discovery cohort. All discovery cohort repertoires had been generated using a single sequencing platform. HLA typing covered class I and class II loci at four-digit resolution. The number of typed donors differed by locus: roughly 629-630 for A, B, C, DRB1 and DQB1; some 500 for DQA1; about 600 for DPA1; and about 470 for DPB1. Five DR-DQ haplotypes were treated as single units for association and clustering because of strong linkage in the cohort. Among about 410 genotyped donors of the cohort, an average of approximately 200,000 unique TCR beta nucleotide sequences was sequenced per donor, of which 15% to 20% were non-productive. General study outcomes and caveats: A further reported finding was that TCR beta sequences accurately predicted the HLA-A and HLA-B alleles for most subjects in the first cohort. In vitro tests confirmed that a few of the cytomegalovirus-associated TCR beta chains recognize cytomegalovirus antigens. When HLA alleles, especially DR and DQ, strongly co-occurred, attributing TCR associations to individual alleles was difficult. The classifier was reported to diagnose cytomegalovirus status with high specificity and sensitivity in both the original cohort and the validation cohort. Roughly uniform sequencing depth across donors was assumed in presence/absence analyses, although this assumption may not hold. In an earlier analysis of about 600 of the donors, most TCR beta V segments appeared in productive rearrangements about 87% or about 30% of the time, broadly matching IMGT annotations. Because counts were too low, approximately 15 rarely observed V segments, including chromosome 9 orphons, were excluded from the earlier analysis of several hundred of the donors. In a later analysis, HLA-associated TCR beta chains showed more clonal expansion and lower generation probabilities than non-associated chains that were equally common. A later analysis associated about 17,000 TCR beta sequences with specific HLA alleles at a false discovery rate of 0.05. In this cohort, only TCR beta chains were sequenced, and detectable features were limited by the absence of alpha or paired-chain data. The study listed approximately 150 TCR beta chains as associated with cytomegalovirus. It was suggested by the authors that the approach could potentially be generalized to other disease states and immunological phenotypes. Several of the top co-occurrence clusters appeared to be linked to parvovirus B19, influenza, CMV and Epstein-Barr virus, according to a later analysis. Because HLA typing was missing for some donors at each locus, association tests included only the typed subset. A group of highly shared sequence variants was considered likely to be a technical artifact of the sequencing pipeline. According to a later analysis, TCR association rates differed among HLA loci, with DRB1 alleles showing the most associated TCRs and HLA-C alleles showing the fewest. Most TCR sequences were seen in very few donors, while some public TCRs were found in many individuals. Some IMGT-functional V segments, including TRBV6-2 and TRBV6-3, could not be distinguished by the 87-base-pair reads and were therefore excluded. Linkage disequilibrium might explain the correlated functional status among segregating V segments, but an unknown experimental factor could not be ruled out. For the cohort, immune exposure information was limited to CMV serostatus. An association between a missense DCLRE1C variant and V-gene and J-gene trimming of TCR beta chains was found in a later genetic analysis and replicated in an independent cohort. According to a later genetic analysis, donors in an Asian-associated ancestry cluster had fewer N-insertions in productive TCRs than the roughly 670-donor mean. Most CMV-associated TCR beta chains appeared to be HLA-restricted in a later analysis, and the HLA associations seemed to be driven largely by CMV exposure.

Note on this clone: No cognate antigen has been identified for it. Per-base quality was not reported, and no clone a single base away is much larger than it.

The CDR3, from cysteine to phenylalanine, totals 13 residues. Just CDR3 DNA is preserved here, 39 bases in frame from base 1. V has 10 bases trimmed and J has 5 bases trimmed; junction bases matching no gene number 9. Via the germline V gene, CDR1 is SNHLY and CDR2 FYNNEI. The cohort was made up of 666 healthy bone marrow donors. At the time of sampling, all cohort members were nominally healthy, though unrecorded immune exposures were likely present. The donor was CMV seronegative and belonged to the group of 352 seronegative cohort members. A peripheral blood sample was collected from each donor, and TCR beta sequencing was performed on peripheral blood mononuclear cells. Genomic DNA extraction from the blood cell samples was performed with the Qiagen DNeasy Blood Extraction Kit. The library was built by means of the immunoSEQ multiplex PCR assay. The multiplex PCR relied on a mix of 60 forward primers for TCR Vbeta segments and 13 reverse primers for TCR Jbeta segments. A multiplex PCR assay on genomic DNA amplified the CDR3 region of rearranged TCR beta genes. Amplified TCR beta libraries were sequenced as 87-base-pair reads on the Illumina HiSeq System. The authors processed their data as follows. A later analysis tallied roughly 76 million unique TCR beta chains across the 640 or so repertoires, and around 12 million of those chains were shared by two or more donors. Raw reads were error-corrected and collapsed into unique sequences with a nearest-neighbor algorithm that merged closely related sequences to remove PCR and sequencing errors. CDR3 sequences were aligned to IMGT reference sequences to assign V, D and J gene segments. For a sequence to be retained, at least a six-nucleotide match to both a V gene segment and a J gene segment was required. Rearrangements were classified as productive when the CDR3 lacked stop codons and remained in frame with V and J, and all other rearrangements were classified as non-productive. Following IMGT convention, CDR3 was defined as the stretch from the second conserved V-encoded cysteine to the conserved J-encoded phenylalanine. The earlier analysis of roughly 590 of the donors excluded sequences that lacked an unambiguous match to a single V gene segment. An earlier analysis of some 610 of the donors called V segments functional above 56.7% productive rearrangements and segregating when the between-donor standard deviation exceeded 5%. A statistical classification framework was built for diagnosing cytomegalovirus status from the catalog of TCR beta chain sequences. A later analysis assigned V and J genes by comparing TCR nucleotide sequences with IMGT/GENE-DB human TR gene sequences. A later analysis assigned CDR3 sequences and most-parsimonious VDJ recombination scenarios with the TCRdist pipeline. In a later analysis, each TCR beta chain was defined by its CDR3 amino acid sequence together with its V-gene family, and reads lacking a unique V-gene family were excluded. As a way to deal with suspected cross-contamination and a sequencing artifact, a later analysis dropped roughly 600 nucleotide sequences that were highly shared and had low generation probability. A later analysis calculated a clonal expansion index for each public chain from normalized within-repertoire ranks of inferred template counts. A later analysis computed generation probabilities with a VDJ recombination model fitted to out-of-frame rearrangements, and checked the results against IGoR. In a later analysis, TCR-TCR, TCR-HLA and TCR-CMV co-occurrence was scored with hypergeometric tests, and a repertoire-size bias correction was applied to TCR pairs. A later analysis estimated false discovery rates by permuting HLA or CMV assignments 20 times. In a later analysis, co-occurring TCRs were grouped using DBSCAN, and TCRdist sequence similarity was added for clustering within HLA-allele-positive subsets. Co-occurrence clustering excluded repertoires with fewer than 30,000 or more than 120,000 public chains, plus five with anomalous nucleotide sharing. TCRdb obtained this table from immuneACCESS and retained in-frame rearrangements with V and J assigned. These tables miss some clones; where compared with another copy, unresolved V genes account for less than half of the shortfall, and the remainder is unexplained. That table supplies the V and J calls and clone size; D and trimming were determined from the DNA. The sample yields some 130,000 clones; 65% to 80% were counted once. About 3.4% of the sample is in the top ten clones.

The receptor was derived from a man between 40 and 49 years old in good health and CMV-seronegative. The sequence is built from TRBV2 and TRBJ2-5, with 8 bases in between that match TRBD1. Source material: PBMCs. The nucleotide sequence is given as TGTGCCACCGCGGACAGGGAACCGGAGACCCAGTACTTC. This sequence encodes CATADREPETQYF.